This is a list of T cell receptor beta chains from one sample in a study of T cells in Graves' hyperthyroidism and ophthalmopathy. One entry per CDR3 protein, called by TCRdb with MiXCR from the multiplex PCR reads. The data show some 720,000 distinct CDR3 sequences, less than 20% seen once. Sequencing used blood. These receptors came from a man aged 18 to 30 with Graves' hyperthyroidism. CDR3s include the opening cysteine and the closing phenylalanine or tryptophan. A D gene is named only where the DNA matches it firmly. Expanded clones get a size class; other rows say once, few or many, or leave the size out.

>TRBV7-2|many|TRBJ2-1|16|TRBD2
CASSRTSGGLYNEQFF
TGTGCCAGCAGTAGGACTAGCGGGGGCCTATACAATGAGCAGTTCTTC
>TRBV12-3/TRBV12-4|many|TRBJ2-7|11|.
CASSRRYEQYF
TGTGCCAGCAGTCGCCGCTACGAGCAGTACTTC
>TRBV9|.|TRBJ1-2|14|TRBD1
CASSKPGTGDGYTF
TGTGCCAGCAGCAAACCCGGGACAGGGGATGGCTACACCTTC
>TRBV28|.|TRBJ2-6|13|.
CASLAAGANVLTF
TGTGCCAGCCTAGCTGCTGGGGCCAACGTCCTGACTTTC
>TRBV27|few|TRBJ1-5|16|.
CASSLSGVLGSQPQHF
TGTGCCAGCAGTTTATCGGGGGTCTTGGGCAGTCAGCCCCAGCATTTT
>TRBV11-2|few|TRBJ2-1|17|TRBD2
CASSLDVLAGGNNEQFF
TGTGCCAGCAGCTTAGATGTGCTAGCGGGAGGTAACAATGAGCAGTTCTTC
>TRBV30|few|TRBJ2-2|16|TRBD1
CAWSVRQGTNTGELFF
TGTGCCTGGAGCGTGCGACAGGGAACGAACACCGGGGAGCTGTTTTTT
>TRBV27|many|TRBJ1-2|15|.
CASSFGPIPEYGYTF
TGTGCCAGCAGTTTTGGGCCGATACCCGAGTATGGCTACACCTTC
>TRBV7-2|many|TRBJ2-1|16|.
CASSLGWASLYNEQFF
TGTGCCAGCAGCTTAGGCTGGGCTAGCCTATACAATGAGCAGTTCTTC
>TRBV19|.|TRBJ1-1|14|TRBD1
CASSMSRKGGEAFF
TGTGCCAGTAGTATGAGTCGTAAAGGGGGCGAAGCTTTCTTT
>TRBV7-2|few|TRBJ2-3|14|.
CASSLGVLLDTQYF
TGTGCCAGCAGCTTAGGGGTGCTATTAGATACGCAGTATTTT
>TRBV20-1|.|TRBJ2-2|12|.
CSAGRVGGELFF
TGCAGTGCTGGCAGGGTAGGCGGGGAGCTGTTTTTT
>TRBV24-1|few|TRBJ2-5|13|.
CATSEGVLETQYF
TGTGCCACCAGTGAGGGGGTCTTAGAGACCCAGTACTTC
>TRBV29-1|.|TRBJ2-7|13|.
CPRDRLPSYEQYF
TGCCCGAGGGATAGATTACCCTCCTACGAGCAGTACTTC
>TRBV12-3/TRBV12-4|.|TRBJ2-1|11|.
CASSFRDFQFF
TGTGCCAGCAGTTTTCGAGACTTTCAGTTCTTC
>TRBV18|once|TRBJ2-1|12|.
CASRPAGGEQFF
TGTGCCAGCCGTCCCGCCGGGGGTGAGCAGTTCTTC
>TRBV12-3/TRBV12-4|.|TRBJ2-1|17|.
CASSLILGGNKYNEQFF
TGTGCCAGCAGTTTAATTTTGGGCGGGAACAAGTACAATGAGCAGTTCTTC
>TRBV28|many|TRBJ2-7|13|.
CASKPDFTYEQYF
TGTGCCAGCAAACCGGACTTCACCTACGAGCAGTACTTC
>TRBV7-2|few|TRBJ1-2|13|TRBD1
CASSLDRDRGYTF
TGTGCCAGCAGCTTGGACAGGGACCGTGGCTACACCTTC
>TRBV6-5|few|TRBJ2-1|15|TRBD2
CASSFLAGYDNEQFF
TGTGCCAGCAGTTTCCTAGCGGGGTATGACAATGAGCAGTTCTTC
>TRBV27|.|TRBJ1-1|13|TRBD1
CASSLVWTGKAFF
TGTGCCAGCAGTTTAGTGTGGACAGGGAAAGCTTTCTTT
>TRBV27|.|TRBJ2-1|13|.
CASCQWAHNEQFF
TGTGCCAGCTGCCAGTGGGCCCACAATGAGCAGTTCTTC
>TRBV4-1|few|TRBJ2-7|14|.
CASSQYDSSYEQYF
TGCGCCAGCAGCCAATACGACAGCTCCTACGAGCAGTACTTC